These T cell receptor beta chains were read from a single sample in a study of blood T cell repertoires in COVID-19. Sequencing was performed with immunoSEQ multiplex PCR; in TCRdb, only in-frame clones are kept and a portion is missing. The sample includes over 130,000 clones, about 83% of them seen just once. Sequences were obtained from peripheral blood. These receptors came from a middle-aged man with acute or convalescent COVID-19. Both conserved end residues are part of each CDR3. D genes are given only for firm matches. Size values are once, few and many counts, or a class for expanded clones, and some rows have none.

clone_size,d_call,v_call,j_call,cdr3_nt,cdr3_aa
.,TRBD1,TRBV5-1,TRBJ2-2,TGCGCCAGCAGCTTGTTTTTGCTGACAGGGGGAACCGGGGAGCTGTTTTTT,CASSLFLLTGGTGELFF
few,TRBD1,TRBV20-1,TRBJ1-2,TGCAGCGCGGACAGGGACGGCTACACCTTC,CSADRDGYTF
many,.,TRBV3-1/TRBV3-2,TRBJ2-7,TGTGCCAGCAGCGGAGGGTGGGAGCAGTACTTC,CASSGGWEQYF
.,TRBD2,TRBV30,TRBJ2-3,TGTGCCTGGAGTCCCTGGGTCAAGCAGCGGGGGACAGATACGCAGTATTTT,CAWSPWVKQRGTDTQYF
few,TRBD1,TRBV27,TRBJ1-1,TGTGCCAGCAGAGACAGGGGAAGTAACACTGAAGCTTTCTTT,CASRDRGSNTEAFF
.,.,TRBV2,TRBJ1-1,TGTGCCAGCAGTGAAGGCCCTAAGGGGGGGCCCAACACTGAAGCTTTCTTT,CASSEGPKGGPNTEAFF
.,.,TRBV10-3,TRBJ1-3,TGTGCCATCAAACTGGGAAACACCATATATTTT,CAIKLGNTIYF
.,TRBD1,TRBV18,TRBJ1-1,TGTGCCAGCTCACCAAGGACAGGGGCGGTGAACACTGAAGCTTTCTTT,CASSPRTGAVNTEAFF
.,.,TRBV2,TRBJ2-5,TGTGCCAGCAGTGAAGGCAGTCAAGAGACCCAGTACTTC,CASSEGSQETQYF
.,.,TRBV29-1,TRBJ1-3,TGCAGCGTTGAATCCGAGCTTGGAAACACCATATATTTT,CSVESELGNTIYF
few,TRBD2,TRBV3-1/TRBV3-2,TRBJ2-2,TGTGCCAGCAGCCAACATCTAAGCGGGGGGGCCGGGGAGCTGTTTTTT,CASSQHLSGGAGELFF
.,.,TRBV6-5,TRBJ2-5,TGTGCCAGCGGAAAAATGGACTCAGAGTACTTC,CASGKMDSEYF
.,.,TRBV7-9,TRBJ1-2,TGTGCCAGCAGCCACGAGTCGGGGAATGGCTACACCTTC,CASSHESGNGYTF
.,.,TRBV15,TRBJ1-5,TGTGCCACCAGCGGTAAACAGGGATTCAATCAGCCCCAGCATTTT,CATSGKQGFNQPQHF
.,.,TRBV19,TRBJ1-5,TGTGCCAGTAGAGCCCGACAGGTTAGCAATCAGCCCCAGCATTTT,CASRARQVSNQPQHF
once,.,TRBV10-3,TRBJ2-5,TGTGCCATCAGTGGACAGTCACAAGAGACCCAGTACTTC,CAISGQSQETQYF
.,TRBD1,TRBV6-1,TRBJ2-1,TGTGCCAGCAGTGACAACAGGGGGCAGGTTGAGCAGTTCTTC,CASSDNRGQVEQFF
.,TRBD2,TRBV27,TRBJ2-2,TGTGCCAGCAGTCGATTTAGCGGGGGGACCGCGAACACCGGGGAGCTGTTTTTT,CASSRFSGGTANTGELFF
.,.,TRBV13,TRBJ2-5,TGTGCCAGCAGCTTAATCGCGGAGACCCAGTACTTC,CASSLIAETQYF
.,.,TRBV2,TRBJ2-2,TGTGCCAGCAGTGATCGGGGGTGGTCCGGGGAGCTGTTTTTT,CASSDRGWSGELFF
once,.,TRBV5-1,TRBJ1-5,TGCGCCAGCAGGCTGGGGACAAGTAGCAATCAGCCCCAGCATTTT,CASRLGTSSNQPQHF
.,.,TRBV25-1,TRBJ1-1,TGTGCCAGCAGGGCGGACACCTGGGGAACTGAAGCTTTCTTT,CASRADTWGTEAFF
.,.,TRBV30,TRBJ1-4,TGTGCCTGGAGCCCAGGAAATGAAAAACTGTTTTTT,CAWSPGNEKLFF
.,TRBD2,TRBV6-5,TRBJ2-1,TGTGCCAGCAGTTACGGAGCGGGGGGGCCGAATGAGCAGTTCTTC,CASSYGAGGPNEQFF
few,.,TRBV5-4,TRBJ2-6,TGTGCCAGCAGCTCGGCCATGGGCTCGGGGGCCAACGTCCTGACTTTC,CASSSAMGSGANVLTF
.,TRBD2,TRBV3-1/TRBV3-2,TRBJ2-5,TGTGCCAGCAGCCCCCTAGCGGGGGGGCAAGAGACCCAGTACTTC,CASSPLAGGQETQYF
.,TRBD1,TRBV10-2,TRBJ2-5,TGCGCCAGCAAGGCAGGGGGATCAGTGGAGACCCAGTACTTC,CASKAGGSVETQYF
.,.,TRBV30,TRBJ2-5,TGTGCCTGGAGTGCAATCAGGGGATCGTCAGGGACCCAGTACTTC,CAWSAIRGSSGTQYF
.,.,TRBV4-2,TRBJ1-2,TGTGCCAGCAGGTCGACAGGAGCTAACTATGGCTACACCTTC,CASRSTGANYGYTF
.,.,TRBV11-2,TRBJ1-6,TGTGCCAGCAGCTTAATACCAACCACTAGGAATTCACCCCTCCACTTT,CASSLIPTTRNSPLHF
.,TRBD1,TRBV5-1,TRBJ2-2,TGCGCCAGCAGCTTGCTGCCATATCGGACAGGGGCCACCGGGGAGCTGTTTTTT,CASSLLPYRTGATGELFF
.,TRBD1,TRBV5-6,TRBJ1-3,TGTGCCAGCAGCTTGAAGACAGGGAGTGCTGGAAACACCATATATTTT,CASSLKTGSAGNTIYF
.,TRBD2,TRBV3-1/TRBV3-2,TRBJ2-1,TGTGCCAGCAGCCATAGCGGGGGCTACAATGAGCAGTTCTTC,CASSHSGGYNEQFF
.,.,TRBV15,TRBJ2-1,TGTGCCACCAGCCCAATAGCGGATAGCTCCTACAATGAGCAGTTCTTC,CATSPIADSSYNEQFF